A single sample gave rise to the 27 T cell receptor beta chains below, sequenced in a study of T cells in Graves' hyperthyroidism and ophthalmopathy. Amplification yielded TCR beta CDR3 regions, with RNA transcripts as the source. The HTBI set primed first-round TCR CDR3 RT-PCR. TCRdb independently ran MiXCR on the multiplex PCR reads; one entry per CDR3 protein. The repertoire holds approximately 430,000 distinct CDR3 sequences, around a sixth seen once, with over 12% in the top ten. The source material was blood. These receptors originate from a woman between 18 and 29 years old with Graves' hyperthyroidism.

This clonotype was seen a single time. CDR3 sequence: CATRAGAEDTQYF. DNA of the CDR3: TGTGCCACCAGAGCGGGGGCCGAAGATACGCAGTATTTT. The chain combines TRBV2 with TRBJ2-3, with 8 bases fitting TRBD2. The V gene's germline CDR1 is SNHLY and CDR2 FYNNEI. The V gene end was trimmed by 10 bases and the J gene end by 5 bases; junction bases not matched to a gene: 8. The CDR3 sequence is 13 residues long. The full variable domain, in which reference TRBV2 and TRBJ2-3 provide the parts outside the CDR3, is EPEVTQTPSHQVTQMGQEVILRCVPISNHLYFYWYRQILGQKVEFLVSFYNNEISEKSEIFDDQFSVERPDGSNFTLKIRSTKLEDSAMYFCATRAGAEDTQYFGPGTRLTVL.

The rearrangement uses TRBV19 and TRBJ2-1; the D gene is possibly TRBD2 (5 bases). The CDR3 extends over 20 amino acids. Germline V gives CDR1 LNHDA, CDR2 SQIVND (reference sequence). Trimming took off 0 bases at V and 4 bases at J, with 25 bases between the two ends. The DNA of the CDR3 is TGTGCCAGTAGTATAGACCTAGCCGAACTAACACCCGACACTTACAATGAGCAGTTCTTC. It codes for CASSIDLAELTPDTYNEQFF. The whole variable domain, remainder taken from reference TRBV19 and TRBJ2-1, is DGGITQSPKYLFRKEGQNVTLSCEQNLNHDAMYWYRQDPGQGLRLIYYSQIVNDFQKGDIAEGYSVSREKKESFPLTVTSAQKNPTAFYLCASSIDLAELTPDTYNEQFFGPGTRLTVL.

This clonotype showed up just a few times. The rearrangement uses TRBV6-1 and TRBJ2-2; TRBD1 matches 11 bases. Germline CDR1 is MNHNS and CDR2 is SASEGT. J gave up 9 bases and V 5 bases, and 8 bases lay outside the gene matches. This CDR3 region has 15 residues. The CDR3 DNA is TGTGCCAGCAGTAAGCCGGGACAGGGGGGCCGGGAGCTGTTTTTT. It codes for CASSKPGQGGRELFF.

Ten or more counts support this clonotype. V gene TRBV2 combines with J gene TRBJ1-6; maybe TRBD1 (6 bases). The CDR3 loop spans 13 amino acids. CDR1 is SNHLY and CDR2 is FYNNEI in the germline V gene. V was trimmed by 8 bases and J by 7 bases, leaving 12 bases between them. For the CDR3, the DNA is TGTGCCAGCGGCCAGGACAGAAATTCACCCCTCCACTTT. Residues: CASGQDRNSPLHF. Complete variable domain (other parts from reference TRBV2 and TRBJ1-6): EPEVTQTPSHQVTQMGQEVILRCVPISNHLYFYWYRQILGQKVEFLVSFYNNEISEKSEIFDDQFSVERPDGSNFTLKIRSTKLEDSAMYFCASGQDRNSPLHFGNGTRLTVT.

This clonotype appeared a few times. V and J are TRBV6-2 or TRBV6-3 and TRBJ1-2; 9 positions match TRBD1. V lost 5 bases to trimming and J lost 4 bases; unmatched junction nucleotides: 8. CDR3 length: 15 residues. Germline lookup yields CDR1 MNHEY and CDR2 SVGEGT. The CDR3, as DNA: TGTGCCAGCAGTCCTTCCCGGACAGGGGTCTATGGCTACACCTTC. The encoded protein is CASSPSRTGVYGYTF.

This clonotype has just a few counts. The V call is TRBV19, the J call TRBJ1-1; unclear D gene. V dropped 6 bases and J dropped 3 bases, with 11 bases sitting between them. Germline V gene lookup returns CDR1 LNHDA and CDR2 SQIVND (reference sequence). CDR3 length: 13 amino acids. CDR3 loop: CASRLGWDTEAFF. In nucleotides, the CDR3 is TGTGCCAGTAGATTGGGTTGGGACACTGAAGCTTTCTTT.

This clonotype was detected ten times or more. CDR3 sequence: CASSQDIGSYQETQYF. The CDR3 DNA reads TGTGCCAGCAGCCAAGATATCGGGAGCTACCAAGAGACCCAGTACTTC. V and J are TRBV3-1 and TRBJ2-5; the D gene is possibly TRBD2 (6 bases). The germline V and J ends were trimmed by 0 bases and 0 bases, with 11 bases remaining between them. The CDR3 has 16 amino acids. Germline V gives CDR1 LGHDT, CDR2 YNNKEL (reference sequence).

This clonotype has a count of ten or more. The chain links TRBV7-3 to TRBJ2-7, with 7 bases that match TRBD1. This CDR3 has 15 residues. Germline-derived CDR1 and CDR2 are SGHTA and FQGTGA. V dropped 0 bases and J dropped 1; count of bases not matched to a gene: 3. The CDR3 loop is CASSLTGRGSYEQYF. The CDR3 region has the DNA TGTGCCAGCAGCTTAACCGGCAGGGGGTCCTACGAGCAGTACTTC.

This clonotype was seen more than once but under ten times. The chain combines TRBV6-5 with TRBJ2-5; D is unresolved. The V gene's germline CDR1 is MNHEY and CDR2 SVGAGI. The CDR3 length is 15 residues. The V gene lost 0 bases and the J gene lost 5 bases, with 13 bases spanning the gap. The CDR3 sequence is CASSYSPQAWETQYF. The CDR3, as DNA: TGTGCCAGCAGTTACTCCCCGCAGGCCTGGGAGACCCAGTACTTC.

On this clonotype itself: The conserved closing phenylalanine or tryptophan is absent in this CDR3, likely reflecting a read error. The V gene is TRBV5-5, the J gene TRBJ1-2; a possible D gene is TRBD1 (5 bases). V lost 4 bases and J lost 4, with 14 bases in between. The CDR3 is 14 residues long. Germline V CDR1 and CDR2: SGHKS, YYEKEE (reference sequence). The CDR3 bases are TGTGCCAGCAGCGGGGGGGGGTTTGGCTATGGCTACACCTCC. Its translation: CASSGGGFGYGYTS.

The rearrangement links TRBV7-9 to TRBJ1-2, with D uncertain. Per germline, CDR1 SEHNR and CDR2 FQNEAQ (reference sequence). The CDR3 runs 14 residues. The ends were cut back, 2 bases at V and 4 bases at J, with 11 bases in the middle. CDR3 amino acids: CASSLIGKTYGYTF. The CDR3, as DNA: TGTGCCAGCAGCTTAATAGGAAAAACCTATGGCTACACCTTC.

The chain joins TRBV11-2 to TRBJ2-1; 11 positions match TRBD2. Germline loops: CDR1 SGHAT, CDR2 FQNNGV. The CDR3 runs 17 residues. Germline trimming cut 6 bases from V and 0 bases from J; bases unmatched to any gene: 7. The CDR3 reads CASRRLAGTSSYNEQFF. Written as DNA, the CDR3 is TGTGCCAGCAGACGACTAGCGGGAACCAGCTCCTACAATGAGCAGTTCTTC.

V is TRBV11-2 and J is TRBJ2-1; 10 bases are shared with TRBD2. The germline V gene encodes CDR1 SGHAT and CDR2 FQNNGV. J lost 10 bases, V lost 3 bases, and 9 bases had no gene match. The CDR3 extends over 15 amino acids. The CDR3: CASSFQRGGAGEQFF. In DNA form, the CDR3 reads TGTGCCAGCAGCTTCCAGCGGGGGGGGGCGGGAGAGCAGTTCTTC.

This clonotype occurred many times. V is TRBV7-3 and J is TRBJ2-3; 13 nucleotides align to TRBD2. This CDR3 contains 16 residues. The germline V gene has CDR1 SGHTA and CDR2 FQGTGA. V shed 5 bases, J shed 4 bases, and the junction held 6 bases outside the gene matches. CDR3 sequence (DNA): TGTGCCAGCAGCCAACTAGCGGGGGGGCAGGCAGATACGCAGTATTTT. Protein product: CASSQLAGGQADTQYF.

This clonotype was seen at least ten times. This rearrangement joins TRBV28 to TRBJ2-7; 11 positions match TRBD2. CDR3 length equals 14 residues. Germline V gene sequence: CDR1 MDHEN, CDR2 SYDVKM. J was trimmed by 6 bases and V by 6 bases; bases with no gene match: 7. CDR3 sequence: CASRSLAGGAEQYF. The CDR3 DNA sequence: TGTGCCAGCAGATCTCTAGCGGGAGGTGCCGAGCAGTACTTC. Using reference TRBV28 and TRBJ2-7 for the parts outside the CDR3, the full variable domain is DVKVTQSSRYLVKRTGEKVFLECVQDMDHENMFWYRQDPGLGLRLIYFSYDVKMKEKGDIPEGYSVSREKKERFSLILESASTNQTSMYLCASRSLAGGAEQYFGPGTRLTVT.

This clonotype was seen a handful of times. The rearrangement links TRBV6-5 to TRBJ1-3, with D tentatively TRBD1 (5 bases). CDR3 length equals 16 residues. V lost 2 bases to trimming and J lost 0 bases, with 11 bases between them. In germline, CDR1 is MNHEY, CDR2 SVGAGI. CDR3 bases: TGTGCCAGCAGTTACAACAGGCCTCTCTCTGGAAACACCATATATTTT. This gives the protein CASSYNRPLSGNTIYF.

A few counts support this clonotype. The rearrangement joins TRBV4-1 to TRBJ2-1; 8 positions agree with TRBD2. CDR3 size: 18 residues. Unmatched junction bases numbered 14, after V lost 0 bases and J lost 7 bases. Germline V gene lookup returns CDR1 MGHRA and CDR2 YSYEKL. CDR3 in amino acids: CASSQDRSGRRGGNEQFF. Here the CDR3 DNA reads TGCGCCAGCAGCCAAGATAGGAGCGGGAGACGTGGTGGGAATGAGCAGTTCTTC.

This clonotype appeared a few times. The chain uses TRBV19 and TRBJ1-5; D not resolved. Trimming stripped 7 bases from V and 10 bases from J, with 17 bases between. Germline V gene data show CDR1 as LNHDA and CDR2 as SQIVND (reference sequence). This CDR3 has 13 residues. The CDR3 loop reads CASTPGGWQPQHF. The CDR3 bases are TGTGCCAGTACTCCGGGAGGGTGGCAACCCCAGCATTTT.

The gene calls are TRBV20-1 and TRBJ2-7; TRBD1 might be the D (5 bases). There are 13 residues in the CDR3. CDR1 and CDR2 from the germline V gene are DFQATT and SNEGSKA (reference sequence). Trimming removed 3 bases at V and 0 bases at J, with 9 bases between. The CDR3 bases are TGCAGTGCTAGTGACAGATACTCCTACGAGCAGTACTTC. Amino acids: CSASDRYSYEQYF.

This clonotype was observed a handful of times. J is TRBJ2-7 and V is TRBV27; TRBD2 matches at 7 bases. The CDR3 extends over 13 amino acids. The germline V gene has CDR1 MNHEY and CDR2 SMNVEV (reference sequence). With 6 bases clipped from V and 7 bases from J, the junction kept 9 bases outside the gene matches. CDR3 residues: CASSPVGGREQYF. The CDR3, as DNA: TGTGCCAGCAGCCCAGTGGGGGGGAGGGAGCAGTACTTC.

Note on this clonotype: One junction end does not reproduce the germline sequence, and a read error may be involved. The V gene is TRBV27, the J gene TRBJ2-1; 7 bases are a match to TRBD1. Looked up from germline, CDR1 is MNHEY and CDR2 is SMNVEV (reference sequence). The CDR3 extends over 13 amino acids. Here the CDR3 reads CAGSHDRANEQFF. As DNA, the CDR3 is TGTGCCGGCAGTCATGACAGGGCCAATGAGCAGTTCTTC.

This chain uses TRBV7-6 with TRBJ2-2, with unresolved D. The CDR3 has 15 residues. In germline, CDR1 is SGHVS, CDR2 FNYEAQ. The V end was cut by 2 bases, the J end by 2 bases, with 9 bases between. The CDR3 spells CASSLNNANTGELFF. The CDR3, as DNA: TGTGCCAGCAGCTTAAATAACGCTAACACCGGGGAGCTGTTTTTT.

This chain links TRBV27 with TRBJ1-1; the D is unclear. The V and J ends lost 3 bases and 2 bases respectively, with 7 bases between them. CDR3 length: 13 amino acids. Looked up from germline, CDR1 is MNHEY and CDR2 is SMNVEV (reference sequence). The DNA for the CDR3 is TGTGCCAGCAGTTTCAGCGTAAACACTGAAGCTTTCTTT. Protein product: CASSFSVNTEAFF.

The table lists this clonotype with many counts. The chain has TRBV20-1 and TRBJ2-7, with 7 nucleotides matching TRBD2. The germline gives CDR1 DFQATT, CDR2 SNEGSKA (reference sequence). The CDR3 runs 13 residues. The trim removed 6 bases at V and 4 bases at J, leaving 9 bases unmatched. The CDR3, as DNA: TGCAGTGCCCTAGGACTAGTGGGTTACGAGCAGTACTTC. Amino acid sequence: CSALGLVGYEQYF.

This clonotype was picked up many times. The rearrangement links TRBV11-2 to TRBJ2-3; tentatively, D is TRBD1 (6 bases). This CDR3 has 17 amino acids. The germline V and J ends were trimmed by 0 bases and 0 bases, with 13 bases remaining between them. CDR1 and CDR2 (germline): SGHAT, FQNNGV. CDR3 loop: CASSLEFYGQSTDTQYF. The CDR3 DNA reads TGTGCCAGCAGCTTAGAGTTCTACGGACAGAGCACAGATACGCAGTATTTT.

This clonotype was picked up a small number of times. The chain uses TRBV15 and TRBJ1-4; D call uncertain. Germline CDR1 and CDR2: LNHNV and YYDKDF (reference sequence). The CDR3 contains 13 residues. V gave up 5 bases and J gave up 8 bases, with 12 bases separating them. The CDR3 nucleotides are TGTGCCACCAGCCCCCTTGGTGTGGAAAAACTGTTTTTT. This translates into CATSPLGVEKLFF.

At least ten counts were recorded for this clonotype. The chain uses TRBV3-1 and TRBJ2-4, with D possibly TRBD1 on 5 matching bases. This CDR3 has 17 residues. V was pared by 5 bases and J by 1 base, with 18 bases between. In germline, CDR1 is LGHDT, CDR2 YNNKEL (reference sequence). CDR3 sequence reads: CASSRGLSSEAKNIQYF. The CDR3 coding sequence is TGTGCCAGCAGCAGGGGTTTGTCCAGTGAGGCCAAAAACATTCAGTACTTC. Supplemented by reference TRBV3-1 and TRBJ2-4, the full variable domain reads DTAVSQTPKYLVTQMGNDKSIKCEQNLGHDTMYWYKQDSKKFLKIMFSYNNKELIINETVPNRFSPKSPDKAHLNLHINSLELGDSAVYFCASSRGLSSEAKNIQYFGAGTRLSVL.